This entry describes one TCR beta chain. Germline CDR1 reads LNHDA; CDR2 reads SQIVND (reference sequence). The CDR3 runs 15 residues. V lost 6 bases to trimming and J lost 0 bases; unmatched junction nucleotides: 5. The data belong to a study of blood T cell repertoires in COVID-19. Only in-frame clones appear in the TCRdb table, and some are missing; sequencing was by immunoSEQ multiplex PCR. The sample comprises around 95,000 clones, about 89% of which are singletons, and about 2.2% rests with the top ten. The clonotype was recovered from a middle-aged man with active COVID-19. Material for sequencing was peripheral blood. The genes are TRBV19 and TRBJ2-3, with 8 positions matching TRBD1. The CDR3 here is CASSPGGSSTDTQYF. As DNA, the CDR3 is TGTGCCAGTAGCCCAGGGGGCTCAAGCACAGATACGCAGTATTTT.